This TCR beta chain was documented in a study of CD8+ T cells in alopecia areata. The wider study: Among treated patients, severity was scored by affected scalp area percentage.

Sequencing relied on a cDNA template that was reverse transcribed from extracted RNA. Clones were sequenced by immunoSEQ multiplex PCR, and TCRdb holds only the in-frame ones, with some missing. The sample contains approximately 140,000 clones, 75% to 85% of which appear only once. Deletions cut 0 bases from V and 2 bases from J, with 9 bases between. This CDR3 is 15 amino acids long. From germline, CDR1 is SEHNR and CDR2 FQNEAQ (reference sequence). Study outcomes and limitations: Clonality was higher in lesional than normal scalp, especially in alopecia totalis/universalis. On tofacitinib, scalp and blood still held many of the expanded lesional clones.

Documented treatment: oral pan-JAK inhibitor, 5-10 mg twice daily. As concerns this clone: Its antigen is not known.

Source: CD8+ T cells sorted from blood, taken at week 4, from a patient treated with tofacitinib. The sequence came from a human donor with alopecia areata. This chain links TRBV7-9 with TRBJ2-3; no reliable D call. CDR3 sequence: CASSLAPPPTDTQYF. CDR3 coding DNA: TGTGCCAGCAGCTTAGCGCCACCGCCCACAGATACGCAGTATTTT.